Presented here are 12 T cell receptor beta chains from one specimen sequenced in a study of shared clonotypes between healthy human individuals. The assay was immunoSEQ multiplex PCR, and TCRdb's table has in-frame clones only and misses some. The sample yields more than 1,200,000 clones, about 98.5% seen once. Input material: naive CD4+ T cells sorted from blood. Subset denoted: CD45RA+ positively selected. The receptors shown here come from a young man in good health.

The chain combines TRBV6-6 with TRBJ1-5; possibly TRBD1 for D (5 bases). V lost 8 bases, J lost 2 bases, and 16 bases lay in between. Per germline, CDR1 MNHNY and CDR2 SVGAGI (reference sequence). This CDR3 spans 15 amino acids. CDR3: CASSPQRGGNQPQHF. CDR3 nucleotides: TGTGCCAGCTCCCCCCAGAGGGGCGGCAATCAGCCCCAGCATTTT.

The V and J genes are TRBV10-3 and TRBJ1-2; 10 positions match TRBD1. V lost 6 bases to trimming and J lost 3 bases; unmatched junction nucleotides: 4. The germline CDR1 and CDR2 sequences are ENHRY and SYGVKD. The CDR3 extends over 14 amino acids. The CDR3 is CAIRSGTGDYGYTF. As DNA, the CDR3 is TGTGCCATCAGATCCGGGACAGGGGACTATGGCTACACCTTC.

About this clone: The identical CDR3 is also encoded by other nucleotide sequences in the sample. This rearrangement joins TRBV6-5 to TRBJ1-2; D gene unclear. Between the trimmed V and J ends, which lost 0 bases and 2 bases, there was a span of 7 bases. CDR1 MNHEY and CDR2 SVGAGI come from the germline V gene. The CDR3 has 14 residues. The DNA of the CDR3 is TGTGCCAGCAGTTACTCGACTGGAAACTATGGCTACACCTTC. Protein sequence: CASSYSTGNYGYTF.

CDR3 DNA: TGTGCCAGTAGTATGTCGGCAGGTAGTCACAACGAGCAGTACTTC. It translates to CASSMSAGSHNEQYF. J is TRBJ2-7 and V is TRBV19, with no clear D. The V end lost 3 bases, the J end lost 5 bases, and 17 bases lay between the germline ends. From germline, CDR1 is LNHDA and CDR2 SQIVND (reference sequence). The CDR3 consists of 15 residues.

V usage is TRBV7-9 and J usage is TRBJ2-3; TRBD2 aligns across 11 bases. CDR1 is SEHNR, CDR2 FQNEAQ, per germline (reference sequence). V dropped 4 bases and J dropped 7; count of bases not matched to a gene: 13. This CDR3 comprises 17 residues. The CDR3 is CASSSYPIAGGPYTQYF. The CDR3 DNA sequence: TGTGCCAGCAGCTCGTACCCTATAGCGGGAGGGCCCTATACGCAGTATTTT.

The V gene is TRBV19, the J gene TRBJ2-1; D tentatively fits TRBD1 or TRBD2 (5 bases each). Germline V gene sequence: CDR1 LNHDA, CDR2 SQIVND (reference sequence). Trimming took off 1 base at V and 4 bases at J, with 17 bases between the two ends. This CDR3 comprises 17 residues. The DNA of the CDR3 is TGTGCCAGTAGTATAGGAGGGACGGGACCTCCTTACAATGAGCAGTTCTTC. It codes for CASSIGGTGPPYNEQFF. The full variable domain, rest sourced from reference TRBV19 and TRBJ2-1, is DGGITQSPKYLFRKEGQNVTLSCEQNLNHDAMYWYRQDPGQGLRLIYYSQIVNDFQKGDIAEGYSVSREKKESFPLTVTSAQKNPTAFYLCASSIGGTGPPYNEQFFGPGTRLTVL.

This clone was seen only a few times. The chain combines TRBV9 with TRBJ2-1; the D gene is possibly TRBD2 (6 bases). The germline V and J ends were trimmed by 0 bases and 1 base, with 8 bases remaining between them. Germline CDR1 SGDLS, CDR2 YYNGEE. CDR3 length: 15 amino acids. The CDR3 bases are TGTGCCAGCAGCGTAGTAGCGGATTCCTACAATGAGCAGTTCTTC. Encoded protein: CASSVVADSYNEQFF. The whole variable domain, remainder taken from reference TRBV9 and TRBJ2-1, is DSGVTQTPKHLITATGQRVTLRCSPRSGDLSVYWYQQSLDQGLQFLIQYYNGEERAKGNILERFSAQQFPDLHSELNLSSLELGDSALYFCASSVVADSYNEQFFGPGTRLTVL.

V usage is TRBV10-3 and J usage is TRBJ2-3, with a possible D match to TRBD1 (5 bases). The CDR3 spans 13 residues. CDR1 and CDR2 from the germline V gene are ENHRY and SYGVKD. Trimming left V 5 bases short and J 6 bases short, with 12 bases between. The CDR3 region is CAISPSRADTQYF. CDR3 DNA sequence: TGTGCCATCAGTCCTTCCAGGGCCGATACGCAGTATTTT.

The chain employs TRBV28 and TRBJ2-7; possible D gene TRBD1, 6 bases. In germline, CDR1 is MDHEN, CDR2 SYDVKM. V was trimmed by 4 bases and J by 2 bases, leaving 9 bases between them. The CDR3 consists of 13 residues. The CDR3 spells CASSSGQPYEQYF. DNA for the CDR3: TGTGCCAGCAGTTCCGGACAGCCCTACGAGCAGTACTTC.

V usage is TRBV6-1 and J usage is TRBJ2-5, with D possibly TRBD1 on 6 matching bases. This CDR3 region has 17 residues. CDR1 MNHNS and CDR2 SASEGT come from the germline V gene. V was clipped by 2 bases and J by 5 bases, with 21 bases between them. CDR3 protein: CASSESGTGHLWETQYF. CDR3 nucleotides: TGTGCCAGCAGTGAATCGGGGACGGGACACTTGTGGGAGACCCAGTACTTC.

The rearrangement uses TRBV6-1 and TRBJ2-7; 10 nucleotides match TRBD1. V shed 7 bases, J shed 3 bases, and the junction held 6 bases outside the gene matches. The CDR3 is 14 residues long. In germline, CDR1 is MNHNS, CDR2 SASEGT. For the CDR3, the DNA is TGTGCCAGCACGTACGGGACAGGGGTCTACGAGCAGTACTTC. Protein: CASTYGTGVYEQYF.

The gene calls are TRBV6-5 and TRBJ2-7; 12 nucleotides match TRBD2. CDR3 length: 14 amino acids. The germline CDR1 and CDR2 sequences are MNHEY and SVGAGI. Germline trimming cut 6 bases from V and 6 bases from J; bases unmatched to any gene: 6. The CDR3 loop reads CASRGLAGAPEQYF. The CDR3 nucleotides read TGTGCCAGCAGGGGACTAGCGGGCGCACCCGAGCAGTACTTC.